The rows below give T cell receptor beta chains drawn from one sample of a study of blood T cell repertoires in COVID-19. Only in-frame clones appear in the TCRdb table, and some are missing; sequencing was by immunoSEQ multiplex PCR. The sample has 200,000 to 300,000 clones, approximately 84% seen once; the top ten hold roughly 4%. Material for sequencing was peripheral blood. These receptors came from a man aged 50-59 years with acute or convalescent COVID-19. Each CDR3 is given without its conserved first and last residue. Fields, in order: V gene, J gene, CDR3 protein.

TRBV5-1	TRBJ2-5	ASSLGTSTGETQY
TRBV12-3/TRBV12-4	TRBJ2-1	ASTRDFQGEQF
TRBV6-6	TRBJ1-1	ASSTQQGIGAF
TRBV10-3	TRBJ1-1	AIRLTGENTEAF
TRBV6-6	TRBJ1-6	ASITGGNSPLH
TRBV6-4	TRBJ1-5	ASSGHRINQPQH
TRBV12-3/TRBV12-4	TRBJ2-2	ASSPSGSGELF
TRBV7-2	TRBJ1-5	ASRRHPGNLPQH
TRBV5-1	TRBJ2-1	ASNPSAGAEDEQF
TRBV5-3	TRBJ1-5	ARSLVGGGNQPQH
TRBV30	TRBJ1-1	AWRARSDSIEYTEAF
TRBV7-3	TRBJ2-2	ASSLGDRNTGELF
TRBV6-4	TRBJ2-1	ASSESGSSLGNEQF
TRBV7-2	TRBJ2-1	ASSSYRREDEQF
TRBV30	TRBJ2-7	AWSVGLSYEQY
TRBV11-2	TRBJ2-3	ASSLEGLTDTQY
TRBV15	TRBJ1-6	ATSRGQPNSPLH
TRBV4-1	TRBJ1-1	ASSQATRDIAEAF
TRBV28	TRBJ2-7	ASSSEGSGSSYEQY
TRBV11-2	TRBJ2-3	ASSVQPGVRADTQY
TRBV19	TRBJ2-5	ASNRRQGAGETQY
TRBV15	TRBJ1-1	ATSRVSGEAF
TRBV27	TRBJ1-6	ASSWTQAGDSPLH
TRBV7-9	TRBJ2-7	ASSQTGTIEQY
TRBV9	TRBJ1-2	ASSPGSRTGVTYGYT
TRBV6-6	TRBJ1-1	ASSYRGKVTEAF
TRBV18	TRBJ2-1	ASSPMPGQGAYNEQF
TRBV6-5	TRBJ1-1	ASRDRVGNTEAF
TRBV5-5	TRBJ1-2	ASSLVGLGFSYGYT
TRBV6-1	TRBJ1-2	ASSGLGDRALAGGYT
TRBV2	TRBJ2-7	ASSGRTGGYEQY
TRBV2	TRBJ2-7	ASTLAGSSYEQY
TRBV28	TRBJ2-2	ASSPPWTGITGELF
TRBV18	TRBJ1-2	ASAPRANYGYT
TRBV25-1	TRBJ2-7	ASSDSGYEQY
TRBV9	TRBJ1-2	ASSVVPDRGNYGYT
TRBV5-4	TRBJ1-2	ASSTTGANYGYT
TRBV3-1/TRBV3-2	TRBJ2-7	ASSIAYEQY
TRBV7-2	TRBJ2-3	ASSLGVQSPTDTQY
TRBV27	TRBJ2-2	ASSLERRGLITGELF
TRBV5-6	TRBJ2-7	ASSLSPSLEQY
TRBV25-1	TRBJ2-1	ASSEWGLAF
TRBV5-1	TRBJ2-1	ASSLGLARGGEQF
TRBV27	TRBJ1-2	ASSSRAGLGGYT
TRBV7-8	TRBJ2-3	ASSQEGQADTQY
TRBV11-2	TRBJ2-2	ASSLGRGLTGELF